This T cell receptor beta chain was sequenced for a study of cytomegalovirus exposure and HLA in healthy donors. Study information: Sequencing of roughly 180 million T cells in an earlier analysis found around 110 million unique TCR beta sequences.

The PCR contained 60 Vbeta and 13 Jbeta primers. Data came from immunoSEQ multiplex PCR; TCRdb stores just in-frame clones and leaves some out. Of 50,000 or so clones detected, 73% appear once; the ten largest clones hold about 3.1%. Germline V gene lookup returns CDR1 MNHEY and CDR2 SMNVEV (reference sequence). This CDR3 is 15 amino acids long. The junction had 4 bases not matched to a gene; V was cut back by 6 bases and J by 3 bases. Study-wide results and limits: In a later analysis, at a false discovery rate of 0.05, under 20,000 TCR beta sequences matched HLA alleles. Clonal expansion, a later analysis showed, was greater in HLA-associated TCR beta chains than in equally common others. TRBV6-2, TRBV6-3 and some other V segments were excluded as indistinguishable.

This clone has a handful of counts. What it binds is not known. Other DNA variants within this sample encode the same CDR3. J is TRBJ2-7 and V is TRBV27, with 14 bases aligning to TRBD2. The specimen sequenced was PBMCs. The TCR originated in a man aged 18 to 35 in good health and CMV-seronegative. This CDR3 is CASSPGTSGSYEQYF. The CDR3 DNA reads TGTGCCAGCAGCCCCGGGACTAGCGGGAGCTACGAGCAGTACTTC.